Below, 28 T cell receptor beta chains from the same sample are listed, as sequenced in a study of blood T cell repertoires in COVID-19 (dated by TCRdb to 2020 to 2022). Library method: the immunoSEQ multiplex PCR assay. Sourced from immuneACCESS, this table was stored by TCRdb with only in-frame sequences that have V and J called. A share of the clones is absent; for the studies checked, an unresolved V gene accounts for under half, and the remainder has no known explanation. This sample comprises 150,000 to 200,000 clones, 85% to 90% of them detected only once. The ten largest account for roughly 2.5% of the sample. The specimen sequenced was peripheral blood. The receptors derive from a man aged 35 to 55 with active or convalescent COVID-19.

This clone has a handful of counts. CDR3 DNA: TGTGCCACCAGTGAGTCGGGACAGGGGATCGATCAGCCCCAGCATTTT. It is translated as CATSESGQGIDQPQHF. The V gene is TRBV24-1, the J gene TRBJ1-5; 10 nucleotides match TRBD1. This CDR3 has 16 amino acids. The germline gives CDR1 KGHDR, CDR2 SFDVKD. Unmatched junction bases numbered 7, after V lost 4 bases and J lost 5 bases.

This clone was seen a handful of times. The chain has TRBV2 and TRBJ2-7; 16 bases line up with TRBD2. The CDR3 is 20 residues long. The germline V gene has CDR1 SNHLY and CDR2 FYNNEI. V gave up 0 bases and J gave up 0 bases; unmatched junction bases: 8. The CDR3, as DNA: TGTGCCAGCAGTGAAGCGGGACTAGCGGGGGGGGTCCGAAGCTCCTACGAGCAGTACTTC. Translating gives CASSEAGLAGGVRSSYEQYF.

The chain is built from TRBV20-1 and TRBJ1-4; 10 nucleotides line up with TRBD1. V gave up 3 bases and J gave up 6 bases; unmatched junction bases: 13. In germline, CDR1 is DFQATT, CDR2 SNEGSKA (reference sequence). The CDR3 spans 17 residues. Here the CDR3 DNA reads TGCAGTGCTAGTCCGGGACAGGGGTTGGTTAAAGATGAAAAACTGTTTTTT. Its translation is CSASPGQGLVKDEKLFF.

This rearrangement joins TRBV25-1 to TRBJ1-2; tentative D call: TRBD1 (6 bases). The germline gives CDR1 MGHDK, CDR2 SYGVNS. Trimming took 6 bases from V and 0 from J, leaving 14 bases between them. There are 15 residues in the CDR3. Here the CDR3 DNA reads TGTGCCAGCAGACAAACAGGGCTTGCTAACTATGGCTACACCTTC. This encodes CASRQTGLANYGYTF.

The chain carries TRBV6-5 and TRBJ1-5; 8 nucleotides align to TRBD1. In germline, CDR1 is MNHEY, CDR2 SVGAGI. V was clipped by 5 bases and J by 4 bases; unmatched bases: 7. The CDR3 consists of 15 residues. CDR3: CASSLDRGTNQPQHF. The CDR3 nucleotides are TGTGCCAGCAGTCTAGACAGGGGAACGAATCAGCCCCAGCATTTT.

The CDR3 here is CASISGGADTQYF. CDR3 in DNA: TGTGCCAGCATCAGCGGGGGCGCAGATACGCAGTATTTT. The J gene is TRBJ2-3, the V gene TRBV2; 8 bases line up with TRBD2. Germline V CDR1 and CDR2: SNHLY, FYNNEI. Trimming removed 7 bases from V and 4 bases from J; junction bases left unmatched: 4. The CDR3 has 13 residues.

The CDR3 reads CASSSGGGFAKNIQYF. Here the CDR3 DNA reads TGTGCCAGCAGCTCCGGGGGGGGTTTTGCCAAAAACATTCAGTACTTC. This chain links TRBV7-8 with TRBJ2-4; 8 bases map to TRBD2. The V segment lost 4 bases and the J segment 1 base; nucleotides outside the gene matches: 6. The germline gives CDR1 SGHVS, CDR2 FQNEAQ. This CDR3 region has 16 residues.

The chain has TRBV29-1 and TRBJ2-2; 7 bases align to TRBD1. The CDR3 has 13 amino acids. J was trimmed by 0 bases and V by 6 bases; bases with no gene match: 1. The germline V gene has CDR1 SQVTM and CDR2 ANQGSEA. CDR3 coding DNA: TGCAGCGTCGACAGGGCGAACACCGGGGAGCTGTTTTTT. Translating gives CSVDRANTGELFF.

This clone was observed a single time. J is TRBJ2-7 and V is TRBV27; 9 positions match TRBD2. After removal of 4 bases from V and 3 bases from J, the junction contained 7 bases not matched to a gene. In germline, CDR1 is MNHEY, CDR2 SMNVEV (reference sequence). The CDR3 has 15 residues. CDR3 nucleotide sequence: TGTGCCAGCAGTTATAGCGGGGGAGCAATCTACGAGCAGTACTTC. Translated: CASSYSGGAIYEQYF.

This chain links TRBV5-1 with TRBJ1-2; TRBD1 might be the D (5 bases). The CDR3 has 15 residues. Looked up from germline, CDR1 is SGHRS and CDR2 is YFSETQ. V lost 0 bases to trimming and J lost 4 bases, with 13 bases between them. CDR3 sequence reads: CASSLAPGDLYGYTF. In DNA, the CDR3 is TGCGCCAGCAGCTTGGCGCCGGGGGACCTCTATGGCTACACCTTC.

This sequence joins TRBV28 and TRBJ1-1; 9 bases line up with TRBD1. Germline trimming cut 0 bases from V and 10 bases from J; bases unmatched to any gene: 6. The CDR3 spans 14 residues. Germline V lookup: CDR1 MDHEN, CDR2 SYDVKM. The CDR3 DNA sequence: TGTGCCAGCAGTTTATGGGGGGGGACAGGGAGAGCTTTCTTT. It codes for CASSLWGGTGRAFF.

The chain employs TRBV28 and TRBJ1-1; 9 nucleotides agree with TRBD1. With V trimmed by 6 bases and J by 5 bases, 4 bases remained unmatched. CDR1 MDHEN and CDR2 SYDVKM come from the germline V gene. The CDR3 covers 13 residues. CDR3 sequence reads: CASRTGGGTEAFF. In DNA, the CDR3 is TGTGCCAGCAGGACAGGGGGAGGTACTGAAGCTTTCTTT.

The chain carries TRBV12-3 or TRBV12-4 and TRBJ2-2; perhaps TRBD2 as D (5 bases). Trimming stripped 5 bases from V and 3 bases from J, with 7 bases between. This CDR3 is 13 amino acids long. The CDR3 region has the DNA TGTGCCAGCAGTCCGGACTACACCGGGGAGCTGTTTTTT. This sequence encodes CASSPDYTGELFF.

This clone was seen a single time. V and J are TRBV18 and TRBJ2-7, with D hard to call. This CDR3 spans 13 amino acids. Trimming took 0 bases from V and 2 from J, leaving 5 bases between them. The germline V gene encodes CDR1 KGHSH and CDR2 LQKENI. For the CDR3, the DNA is TGTGCCAGCTCACCACCTTCAACCTACGAGCAGTACTTC. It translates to CASSPPSTYEQYF.

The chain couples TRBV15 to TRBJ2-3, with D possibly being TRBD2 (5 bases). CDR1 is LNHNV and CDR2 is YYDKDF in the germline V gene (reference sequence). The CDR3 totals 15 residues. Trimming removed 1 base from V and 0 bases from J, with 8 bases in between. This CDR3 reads CATSRAGISTDTQYF. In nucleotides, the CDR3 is TGTGCCACCAGCAGAGCGGGGATAAGCACAGATACGCAGTATTTT.

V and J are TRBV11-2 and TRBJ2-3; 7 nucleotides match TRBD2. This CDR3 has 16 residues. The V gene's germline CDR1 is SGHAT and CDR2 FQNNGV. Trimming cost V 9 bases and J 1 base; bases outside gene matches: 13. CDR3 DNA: TGTGCCAGTGGGGGACCAAGCGGGGAGCGCACAGATACGCAGTATTTT. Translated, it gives CASGGPSGERTDTQYF. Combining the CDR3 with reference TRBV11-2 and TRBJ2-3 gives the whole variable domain EAGVAQSPRYKIIEKRQSVAFWCNPISGHATLYWYQQILGQGPKLLIQFQNNGVVDDSQLPKDRFSAERLKGVDSTLKIQPAKLEDSAVYLCASGGPSGERTDTQYFGPGTRLTVL.

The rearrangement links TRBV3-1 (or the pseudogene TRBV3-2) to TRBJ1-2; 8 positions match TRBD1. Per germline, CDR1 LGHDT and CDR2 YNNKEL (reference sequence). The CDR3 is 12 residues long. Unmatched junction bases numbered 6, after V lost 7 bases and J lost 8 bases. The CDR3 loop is CASNRGSDGYTF. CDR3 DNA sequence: TGTGCCAGCAACAGGGGGTCCGACGGCTACACCTTC.

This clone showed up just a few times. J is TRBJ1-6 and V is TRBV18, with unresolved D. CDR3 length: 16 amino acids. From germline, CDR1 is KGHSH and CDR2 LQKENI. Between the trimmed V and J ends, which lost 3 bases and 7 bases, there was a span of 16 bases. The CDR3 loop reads CASSPFRENTNSPLHF. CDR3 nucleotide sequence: TGTGCCAGCTCACCCTTTCGGGAGAATACCAATTCACCCCTCCACTTT.

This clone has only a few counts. Here the CDR3 reads CASSLDTAQNSPLHF. CDR3 in DNA: TGCGCCAGCAGCCTTGATACAGCTCAAAATTCACCCCTCCACTTT. The chain is built from TRBV5-1 and TRBJ1-6, with D unresolved. Germline CDR1 and CDR2: SGHRS and YFSETQ. This CDR3 contains 15 residues. V lost 4 bases, J lost 7 bases, and 15 bases lay in between.

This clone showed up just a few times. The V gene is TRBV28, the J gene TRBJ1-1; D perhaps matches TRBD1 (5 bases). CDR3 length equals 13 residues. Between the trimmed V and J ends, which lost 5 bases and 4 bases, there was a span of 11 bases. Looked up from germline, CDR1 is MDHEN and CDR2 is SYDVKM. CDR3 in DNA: TGTGCCAGCAGTCTCGACAGTAGCACTGAAGCTTTCTTT. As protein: CASSLDSSTEAFF.

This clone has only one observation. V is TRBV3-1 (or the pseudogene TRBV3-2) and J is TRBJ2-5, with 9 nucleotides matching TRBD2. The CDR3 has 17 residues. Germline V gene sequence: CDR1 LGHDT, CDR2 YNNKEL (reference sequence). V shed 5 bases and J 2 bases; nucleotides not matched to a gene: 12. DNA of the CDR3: TGTGCCAGCAGCGTCCCCTCTGGGCGGGGGGGACAAGAGACCCAGTACTTC. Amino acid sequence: CASSVPSGRGGQETQYF.

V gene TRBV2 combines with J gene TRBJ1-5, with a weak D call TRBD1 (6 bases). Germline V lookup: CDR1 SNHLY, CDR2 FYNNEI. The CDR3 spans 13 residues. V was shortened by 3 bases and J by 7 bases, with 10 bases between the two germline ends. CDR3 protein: CASSDRGWQPQHF. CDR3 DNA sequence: TGTGCCAGCAGTGACAGGGGCTGGCAGCCCCAGCATTTT.

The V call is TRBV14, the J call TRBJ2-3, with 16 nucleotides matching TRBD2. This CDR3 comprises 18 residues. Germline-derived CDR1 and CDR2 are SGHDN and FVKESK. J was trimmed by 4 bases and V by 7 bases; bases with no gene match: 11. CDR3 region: CASTRSGTSGGVPDTQYF. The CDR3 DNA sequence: TGTGCCAGCACCCGCTCCGGGACTAGCGGGGGGGTTCCAGATACGCAGTATTTT.

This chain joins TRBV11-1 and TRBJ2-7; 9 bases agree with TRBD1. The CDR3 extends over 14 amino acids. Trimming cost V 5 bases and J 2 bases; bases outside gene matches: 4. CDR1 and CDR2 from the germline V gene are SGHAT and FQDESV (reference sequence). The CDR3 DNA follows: TGTGCCAGCAGCCCTGGGACAGGGCCCTACGAGCAGTACTTC. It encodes CASSPGTGPYEQYF. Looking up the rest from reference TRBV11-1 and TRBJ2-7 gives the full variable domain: EAEVAQSPRYKITEKSQAVAFWCDPISGHATLYWYRQILGQGPELLVQFQDESVVDDSQLPKDRFSAERLKGVDSTLKIQPAELGDSAMYLCASSPGTGPYEQYFGPGTRLTVT.

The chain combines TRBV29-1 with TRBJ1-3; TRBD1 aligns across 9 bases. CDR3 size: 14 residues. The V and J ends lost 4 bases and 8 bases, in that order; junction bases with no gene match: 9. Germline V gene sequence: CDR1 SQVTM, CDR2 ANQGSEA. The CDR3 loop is CSVAGEGQGDTIYF. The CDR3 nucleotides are TGCAGCGTTGCTGGGGAGGGACAGGGTGACACCATATATTTT.

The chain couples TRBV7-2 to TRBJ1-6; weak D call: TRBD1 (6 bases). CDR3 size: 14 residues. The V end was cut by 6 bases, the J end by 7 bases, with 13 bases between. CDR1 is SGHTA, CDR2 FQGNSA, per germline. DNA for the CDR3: TGTGCCAGCAGACCTCGACAGGCAAATTCACCCCTCCACTTT. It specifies CASRPRQANSPLHF.

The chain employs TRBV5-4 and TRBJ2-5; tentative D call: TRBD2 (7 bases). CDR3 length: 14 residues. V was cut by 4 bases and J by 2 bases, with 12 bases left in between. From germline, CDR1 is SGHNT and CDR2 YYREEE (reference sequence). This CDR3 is CASSPKGGQETQYF. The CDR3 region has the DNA TGTGCCAGCAGCCCGAAGGGGGGGCAAGAGACCCAGTACTTC.

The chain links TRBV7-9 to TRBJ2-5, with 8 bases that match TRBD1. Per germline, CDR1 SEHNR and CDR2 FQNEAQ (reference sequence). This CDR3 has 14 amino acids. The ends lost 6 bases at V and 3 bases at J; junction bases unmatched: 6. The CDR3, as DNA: TGTGCCAGCAGTCGAACGGACAGGGAAGAGACCCAGTACTTC. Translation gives CASSRTDREETQYF.